These 9 T cell receptor beta chains share one sample of origin, sequenced in a study of blood T cell repertoires in COVID-19. The repertoire was sequenced with immunoSEQ multiplex PCR; TCRdb's copy has only in-frame clones and lacks some. This repertoire shows some 150,000 clones, 81% found once; its top ten account for about 8.4%. Sequences were obtained from peripheral blood. Every receptor here comes from a woman in her sixties with active or convalescent COVID-19.

CDR3 sequence (DNA): TGTGCCAGCAGCTATGGAGGGGGCACGGTAACTTTCTTT. Its protein product is CASSYGGGTVTFF. The chain combines TRBV21-1 with TRBJ1-1; TRBD1, the D gene given by the table, was not confirmed from the DNA. TRBV21-1 is tagged as a pseudogene. The CDR3 contains 13 residues.

The chain couples TRBV5-4 to TRBJ1-3; 8 bases agree with TRBD1. V lost 3 bases to trimming and J lost 2 bases; unmatched junction nucleotides: 10. CDR1 and CDR2 from the germline V gene are SGHNT and YYREEE (reference sequence). CDR3 length: 17 residues. CDR3 bases: TGTGCCAGCAGCTACCACCCGGTACAGGGGGCTGGAAACACCATATATTTT. It is translated as CASSYHPVQGAGNTIYF.

In its sample, this clone was seen once. J is TRBJ2-2 and V is TRBV28, with a tentative D call TRBD1 (6 bases). The CDR3 is 15 amino acids. Germline V CDR1 and CDR2: MDHEN, SYDVKM. The V and J ends lost 7 bases and 6 bases respectively, with 18 bases between them. The CDR3 loop is CASKSTGYFPGELFF. The CDR3 nucleotides are TGTGCCAGCAAATCTACAGGGTATTTCCCCGGGGAGCTGTTTTTT.

This clone was seen only a few times. Other DNA variants within this sample encode the same CDR3. The CDR3: CASSLALRAGGYTF. The CDR3 region has the DNA TGCGCCAGCAGCTTGGCCCTGAGGGCGGGTGGCTACACCTTC. The chain uses TRBV5-1 and TRBJ1-2; D is uncertain. V was shortened by 0 bases and J by 7 bases, with 13 bases between the two germline ends. Looked up from germline, CDR1 is SGHRS and CDR2 is YFSETQ. This CDR3 spans 14 amino acids.

The gene calls are TRBV29-1 and TRBJ1-1; maybe TRBD1 (6 bases). Germline lookup yields CDR1 SQVTM and CDR2 ANQGSEA. The CDR3 has 12 residues. CDR3 coding DNA: TGCGGAACCCTCAGGGGGAACACTGAAGCTTTCTTT. Translation: CGTLRGNTEAFF.

The chain couples TRBV5-1 to TRBJ2-3; maybe TRBD2 (6 bases). The CDR3 is 16 residues long. Per germline, CDR1 SGHRS and CDR2 YFSETQ. V shed 2 bases and J shed 2 bases, with 15 bases lying between them. CDR3 region: CASSLVASATTDTQYF. CDR3 bases: TGCGCCAGCAGCTTAGTGGCTAGCGCTACCACAGATACGCAGTATTTT. The entire variable domain, with the rest obtained from reference TRBV5-1 and TRBJ2-3, is as follows: KAGVTQTPRYLIKTRGQQVTLSCSPISGHRSVSWYQQTPGQGLQFLFEYFSETQRNKGNFPGRFSGRQFSNSRSEMNVSTLELGDSALYLCASSLVASATTDTQYFGPGTRLTVL.

This chain joins TRBV6-5 and TRBJ1-5; D not resolved. Germline CDR1 reads MNHEY; CDR2 reads SVGAGI. The CDR3 has 14 amino acids. The germline V and J ends were trimmed by 9 bases and 1 base, with 13 bases remaining between them. CDR3 region: CASEGGWSNQPQHF. CDR3 DNA: TGTGCCAGTGAGGGAGGGTGGAGCAATCAGCCCCAGCATTTT.

V and J are TRBV6-6 and TRBJ1-1; TRBD1 is a possible D gene (5 bases). Trimming left V 3 bases short and J 11 bases short, with 13 bases between. The CDR3 runs to 12 residues. The V gene's germline CDR1 is MNHNY and CDR2 SVGAGI (reference sequence). The CDR3 bases are TGTGCCAGCAGTTATCCCCAGGGTGAGGCTTTCTTT. It yields the protein CASSYPQGEAFF.

The chain combines TRBV24-1 with TRBJ2-1; 8 bases agree with TRBD1. Trimming removed 3 bases from V and 7 bases from J; junction bases left unmatched: 10. Germline-derived CDR1 and CDR2 are KGHDR and SFDVKD. The CDR3 is made up of 16 amino acids. This CDR3 is CATSDSDRGLRNEQFF. Written as DNA, the CDR3 is TGTGCCACCAGTGATAGTGACAGGGGCCTTAGGAATGAGCAGTTCTTC.